This entry is about one T cell receptor (beta chain). The entry originates in a study of blood T cell repertoires in COVID-19. Study-level information: COVID-19 samples collected from the United States, Italy and Spain covered acute and convalescent phases. Nucleic acid was either cDNA or gDNA, and it came from T cells, B-cell-depleted T cells, or PBMCs.

CDR1 and CDR2 (germline): SGHNT, YENEEA. The CDR3 contains 15 residues. Deletions cut 5 bases from V and 5 bases from J, with 15 bases between. In the study's own analysis: Scientists estimated how many nucleated cells there were by amplifying reference gene primers. TCRdb keeps only in-frame clones here, not all; method: immunoSEQ multiplex PCR. V and J calls and clone size come straight from that table; D and trimming were deduced from the DNA. Of some 200,000 clones in the sample, approximately 84% were seen once. The source material was peripheral blood. This TCR was sampled from a woman in her forties or fifties with active or convalescent COVID-19. The chain recombines TRBV11-3 with TRBJ2-2, with D possibly being TRBD2 (7 bases). CDR3 amino acids: CASSTAGAGTGELFF. CDR3 in DNA: TGTGCCAGCAGCACGGCGGGGGCAGGTACCGGGGAGCTGTTTTTT. The full variable domain, with the rest looked up from reference TRBV11-3 and TRBJ2-2, is EAGVVQSPRYKIIEKKQPVAFWCNPISGHNTLYWYLQNLGQGPELLIRYENEEAVDDSQLPKDRFSAERLKGVDSTLKIQPAELGDSAVYLCASSTAGAGTGELFFGEGSRLTVL.